The clone carrying this T cell receptor (beta chain) was counted ten times or more. From germline, CDR1 is DFQATT and CDR2 SNEGSKA (reference sequence). The CDR3 runs 13 residues. V was clipped by 6 bases and J by 6 bases, with 12 bases between them. TCRdb redid the calling of the 5' RACE reads with MiXCR, one entry per CDR3 protein. The data show 450,000 or so distinct CDR3 sequences, approximately 18% seen once. The source of the sample is a study of identical twins. What was sequenced was naive T cells sorted from blood. This TCR was sampled from a man in his fifties or sixties in good health. The V gene is TRBV20-1, the J gene TRBJ1-6; D remains ambiguous. CDR3 sequence reads: CSAQTTSNSPLHF. CDR3 sequence (DNA): TGCAGTGCCCAGACAACCTCTAATTCACCCCTCCACTTT.